This entry describes one TCR beta chain. Amplified regions were TCR beta CDR3 sequences from RNA transcripts. HTBI primers were the set used in a first-round RT-PCR of the TCR CDR3. TCRdb re-analysed the multiplex PCR reads in MiXCR, keeping a single row per CDR3 protein. The sample has under 400,000 distinct CDR3 sequences; 15% are singletons. The sample comes from a study of T cells in Graves' hyperthyroidism and ophthalmopathy. V lost 5 bases, J lost 10 bases, and 13 bases stayed unmatched. Germline lookup yields CDR1 MNHEY and CDR2 SMNVEV (reference sequence). The CDR3 is 15 amino acids. The sequencing input was blood. The chain uses TRBV27 and TRBJ1-1; 10 nucleotides match TRBD1. This sequence was found in a woman aged 55-70 years with Graves' ophthalmopathy. CDR3 sequence (DNA): TGTGCCAGCAGTGGCGGGACAGGGGCCCTTATCGGAGCTTTCTTT. It specifies CASSGGTGALIGAFF.